This T cell receptor beta chain was sequenced in a study of Graves' ophthalmopathy and Graves' hyperthyroidism. The overall study: Stable hyperthyroidism referred to disease that showed no ophthalmopathy within 18 months of follow-up. Study outcomes and limitations: A 13-signature model separated ophthalmopathy from stable hyperthyroidism, reaching approximately 88% sensitivity and 80% to 83% specificity cross-validated.

Certain patients were not enrolled. These were patients with other autoimmune diseases, uncontrolled infections, pregnancy or lactation. Amplification of the TCR beta CDR3 regions used RNA transcripts (as template). An initial RT-PCR round employing HTBI primers preceded a second-round multiplex PCR. TCRdb re-derived calls from the multiplex PCR reads in MiXCR, one entry per CDR3 protein. The table includes about 600,000 distinct CDR3 sequences, roughly 40% detected once. The CDR3 loop spans 14 amino acids. The germline gives CDR1 DFQATT, CDR2 SNEGSKA (reference sequence). V lost 6 bases and J lost 4, with 18 bases in between. This clonotype was recorded at least ten times. Its matching antigen is unknown.

The receptor comes from an adult man with Graves' hyperthyroidism. Input material: peripheral blood or thyroid tissue (not recorded which). The chain combines TRBV20-1 with TRBJ1-2, with D possibly TRBD1 on 5 matching bases. CDR3 bases: TGCAGTGCCCCAAAACCCGGACAATTCTATGGCTACACCTTC. Protein sequence: CSAPKPGQFYGYTF.